This TCR beta chain was captured in a study of shared clonotypes between healthy human individuals. Study-wide points: Memory subsets generally showed smaller estimated richness than naive subsets did.

Notes on this clone: Its antigen is as yet unknown.

The germline gives CDR1 KGHSY, CDR2 FQNENV. The ends were cut back, 0 bases at V and 3 bases at J, with 12 bases in the middle. The CDR3 runs to 16 residues. TCRdb's table, derived via immunoSEQ multiplex PCR, lists solely in-frame clones and lacks some. The data show 90,000 to 150,000 clones, roughly 70% seen once. What was sequenced was memory CD8+ T cells sorted from blood. Subset of the sample: CD45RO+ cells pooled with CCR7-negative TemRA cells. This chain links TRBV16 with TRBJ1-5; possibly TRBD1 for D (6 bases). This sequence was found in a woman aged 25 to 39 in good health. CDR3 nucleotides: TGTGCCAGCAGCCAATCCTCAGGGGCCTTCAATCAGCCCCAGCATTTT. This codes for CASSQSSGAFNQPQHF.